The rows below give T cell receptor beta chains drawn from one sample of a study of cytomegalovirus exposure and HLA in healthy donors. The data were produced by immunoSEQ multiplex PCR, yet TCRdb's version contains in-frame clones alone and is incomplete. The profile shows about 160,000 clones, roughly 85% of them singletons. Sequences were obtained from PBMCs. These receptor sequences come from a man aged 35-49 years in good health and CMV-seronegative. Each CDR3 is given with its conserved first and last residue. Fields, in order: V gene, J gene, clone size, D gene, CDR3 protein, CDR3 DNA. A D gene is named only where the DNA matches it firmly. Only some rows state a clone size, as once, few, many or a class for expanded clones.

v_gene: TRBV18
j_gene: TRBJ2-2
abundance: .
d_gene: TRBD2
CDR3aa: CASSLLAENTGELFF
CDR3nt: TGTGCCAGCTCACTGCTAGCGGAGAACACCGGGGAGCTGTTTTTT

v_gene: TRBV6-1
j_gene: TRBJ2-3
abundance: .
d_gene: .
CDR3aa: CASSEARSDTQYF
CDR3nt: TGTGCCAGCAGTGAAGCGCGGTCAGATACGCAGTATTTT

v_gene: TRBV4-3
j_gene: TRBJ2-3
abundance: once
d_gene: .
CDR3aa: CASSRAGSLTDTQYF
CDR3nt: TGCGCCAGCAGCCGCGCCGGGAGCCTCACAGATACGCAGTATTTT

v_gene: TRBV27
j_gene: TRBJ2-7
abundance: few
d_gene: TRBD2
CDR3aa: CASSYSGSAYEQYF
CDR3nt: TGTGCCAGCAGTTATAGCGGGAGCGCCTACGAGCAGTACTTC

v_gene: TRBV20-1
j_gene: TRBJ1-2
abundance: .
d_gene: .
CDR3aa: CSARTVGTYTF
CDR3nt: TGCAGTGCCCGGACAGTCGGTACCTACACCTTC

v_gene: TRBV28
j_gene: TRBJ2-2
abundance: .
d_gene: .
CDR3aa: CASSLKDYPLFTGELFF
CDR3nt: TGTGCCAGCAGTTTGAAGGACTACCCTCTTTTCACCGGGGAGCTGTTTTTT

v_gene: TRBV27
j_gene: TRBJ2-5
abundance: few
d_gene: TRBD2
CDR3aa: CASRSPGRGRRIETQYF
CDR3nt: TGTGCCAGCAGATCACCGGGGAGGGGACGGCGTATAGAGACCCAGTACTTC

v_gene: TRBV11-2
j_gene: TRBJ2-1
abundance: few
d_gene: TRBD2
CDR3aa: CASSFTDSTTGGFF
CDR3nt: TGTGCCAGCAGCTTTACTGACTCCACAACGGGGGGGTTCTTC

v_gene: TRBV6-5
j_gene: TRBJ2-6
abundance: .
d_gene: .
CDR3aa: CASSYSGANGLTF
CDR3nt: TGTGCCAGCAGTTACTCTGGGGCCAACGGCCTGACTTTC

v_gene: TRBV6-5
j_gene: TRBJ2-7
abundance: .
d_gene: .
CDR3aa: CASSYGQSSYEQYF
CDR3nt: TGTGCCAGCAGTTATGGACAGAGCTCCTACGAGCAGTACTTC

v_gene: TRBV10-3
j_gene: TRBJ1-2
abundance: .
d_gene: TRBD1
CDR3aa: CATLGQGGYTF
CDR3nt: TGTGCCACCCTGGGACAGGGCGGCTACACCTTC

v_gene: TRBV29-1
j_gene: TRBJ2-3
abundance: once
d_gene: .
CDR3aa: CSVSPGVDTQYF
CDR3nt: TGCAGCGTTAGTCCGGGGGTGGATACGCAGTATTTT

v_gene: TRBV28
j_gene: TRBJ2-1
abundance: .
d_gene: .
CDR3aa: CASSLGAQGRDEQFF
CDR3nt: TGTGCCAGCAGTTTAGGGGCACAGGGCAGGGATGAGCAGTTCTTC

v_gene: TRBV5-1
j_gene: TRBJ2-1
abundance: .
d_gene: .
CDR3aa: CASSSQPGGDEQFF
CDR3nt: TGCGCCAGCAGCTCTCAACCAGGCGGGGATGAGCAGTTCTTC

v_gene: TRBV28
j_gene: TRBJ2-1
abundance: once
d_gene: TRBD2
CDR3aa: CASSSGGNYNEQFF
CDR3nt: TGTGCCAGCAGTTCGGGGGGGAACTACAATGAGCAGTTCTTC

v_gene: TRBV5-1
j_gene: TRBJ2-2
abundance: .
d_gene: .
CDR3aa: CASSLGGTNTGELFF
CDR3nt: TGCGCCAGCAGCTTGGGCGGCACGAACACCGGGGAGCTGTTTTTT

v_gene: TRBV13
j_gene: TRBJ2-5
abundance: once
d_gene: .
CDR3aa: CASSPPLETQYF
CDR3nt: TGTGCCAGCAGCCCCCCCTTGGAGACCCAGTACTTC

v_gene: TRBV11-3
j_gene: TRBJ2-2
abundance: .
d_gene: TRBD2
CDR3aa: CASGLAGGNTGELFF
CDR3nt: TGTGCCAGCGGTTTAGCGGGAGGGAACACCGGGGAGCTGTTTTTT

v_gene: TRBV14
j_gene: TRBJ2-7
abundance: .
d_gene: TRBD1
CDR3aa: CASSAWTGNEQYF
CDR3nt: TGTGCCAGCAGCGCCTGGACAGGGAACGAGCAGTACTTC

v_gene: TRBV27
j_gene: TRBJ1-2
abundance: .
d_gene: TRBD1
CDR3aa: CASSLSTGASGYTF
CDR3nt: TGTGCCAGCAGTTTATCGACAGGGGCAAGTGGCTACACCTTC

v_gene: TRBV6-6
j_gene: TRBJ2-7
abundance: .
d_gene: TRBD2
CDR3aa: CASSSPRGVEVEQYF
CDR3nt: TGTGCCAGCAGTTCGCCGCGGGGGGTAGAGGTCGAGCAGTACTTC

v_gene: TRBV10-3
j_gene: TRBJ2-6
abundance: once
d_gene: .
CDR3aa: CAISRGPGANVLTF
CDR3nt: TGTGCCATCAGTAGAGGCCCTGGGGCCAACGTCCTGACTTTC

v_gene: TRBV6-5
j_gene: TRBJ2-7
abundance: .
d_gene: TRBD2
CDR3aa: CASSSRRGAYEQYF
CDR3nt: TGTGCCAGCAGTTCTCGACGGGGGGCCTACGAGCAGTACTTC

v_gene: TRBV7-6
j_gene: TRBJ1-1
abundance: .
d_gene: .
CDR3aa: CASSLGQNTEAFF
CDR3nt: TGTGCCAGCAGCCTGGGCCAAAACACTGAAGCTTTCTTT

v_gene: TRBV7-2
j_gene: TRBJ2-3
abundance: .
d_gene: TRBD2
CDR3aa: CASSSQTSVVTDTQYF
CDR3nt: TGTGCCAGCAGCTCCCAAACTAGCGTTGTCACAGATACGCAGTATTTT